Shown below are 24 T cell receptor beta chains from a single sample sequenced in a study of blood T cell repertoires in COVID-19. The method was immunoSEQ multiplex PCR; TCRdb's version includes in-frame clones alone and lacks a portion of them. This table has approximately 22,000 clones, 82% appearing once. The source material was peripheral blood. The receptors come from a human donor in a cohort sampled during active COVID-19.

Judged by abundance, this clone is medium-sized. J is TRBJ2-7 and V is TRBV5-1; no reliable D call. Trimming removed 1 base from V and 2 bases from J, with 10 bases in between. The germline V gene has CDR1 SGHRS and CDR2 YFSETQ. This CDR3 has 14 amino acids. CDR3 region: CASSLQDYTYEQYF. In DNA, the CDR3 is TGCGCCAGCAGCTTGCAGGATTACACCTACGAGCAGTACTTC.

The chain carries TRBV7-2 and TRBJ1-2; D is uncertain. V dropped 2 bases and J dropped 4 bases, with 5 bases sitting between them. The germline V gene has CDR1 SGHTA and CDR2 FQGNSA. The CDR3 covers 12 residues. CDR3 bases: TGTGCCAGCAGCTTAACTCCCTATGGCTACACCTTC. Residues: CASSLTPYGYTF.

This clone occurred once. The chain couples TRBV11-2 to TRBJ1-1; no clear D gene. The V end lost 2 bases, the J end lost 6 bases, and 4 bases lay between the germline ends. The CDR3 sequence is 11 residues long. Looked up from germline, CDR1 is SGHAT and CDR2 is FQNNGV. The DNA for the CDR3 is TGTGCCAGCAGCTTACAGGCTGAAGCTTTCTTT. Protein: CASSLQAEAFF.

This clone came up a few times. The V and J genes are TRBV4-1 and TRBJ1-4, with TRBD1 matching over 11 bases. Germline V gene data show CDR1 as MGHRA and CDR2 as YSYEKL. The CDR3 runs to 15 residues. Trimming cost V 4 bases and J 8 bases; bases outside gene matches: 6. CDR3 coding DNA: TGCGCCAGCAGCCTCTCCGGGACAGGGGGAGAAAAACTGTTTTTT. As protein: CASSLSGTGGEKLFF.

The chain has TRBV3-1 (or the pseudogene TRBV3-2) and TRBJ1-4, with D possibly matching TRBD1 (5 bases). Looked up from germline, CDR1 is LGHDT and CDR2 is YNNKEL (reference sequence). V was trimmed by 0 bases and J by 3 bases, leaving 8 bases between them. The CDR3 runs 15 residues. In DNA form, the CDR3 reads TGTGCCAGCAGCCAAGACGAAGGGGCTAATGAAAAACTGTTTTTT. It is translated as CASSQDEGANEKLFF.

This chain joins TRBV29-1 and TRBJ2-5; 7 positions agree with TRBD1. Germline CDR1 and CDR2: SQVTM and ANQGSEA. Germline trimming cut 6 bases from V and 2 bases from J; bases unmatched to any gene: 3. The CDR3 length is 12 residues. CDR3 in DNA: TGCAGCGTGGGGACAGAGCAAGAGACCCAGTACTTC. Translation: CSVGTEQETQYF.

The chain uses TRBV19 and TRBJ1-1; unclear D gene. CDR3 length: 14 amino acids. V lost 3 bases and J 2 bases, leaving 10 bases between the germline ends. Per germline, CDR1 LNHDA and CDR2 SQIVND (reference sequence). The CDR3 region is CASSIGSINTEAFF. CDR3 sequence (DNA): TGTGCCAGTAGTATCGGTTCGATAAACACTGAAGCTTTCTTT.

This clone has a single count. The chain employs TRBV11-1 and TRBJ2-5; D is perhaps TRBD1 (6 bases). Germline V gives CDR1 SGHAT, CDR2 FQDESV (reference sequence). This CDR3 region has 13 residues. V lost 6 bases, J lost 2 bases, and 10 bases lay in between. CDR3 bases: TGTGCCAGCAGGCCGGGACATCAAGAGACCCAGTACTTC. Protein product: CASRPGHQETQYF.

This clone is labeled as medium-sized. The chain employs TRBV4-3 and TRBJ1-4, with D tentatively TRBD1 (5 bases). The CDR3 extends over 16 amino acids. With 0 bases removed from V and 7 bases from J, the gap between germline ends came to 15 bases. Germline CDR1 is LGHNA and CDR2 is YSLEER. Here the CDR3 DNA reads TGCGCCAGCAGCCAAGATTCGGGGCCCGGGGGTGAAAAACTGTTTTTT. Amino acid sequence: CASSQDSGPGGEKLFF.

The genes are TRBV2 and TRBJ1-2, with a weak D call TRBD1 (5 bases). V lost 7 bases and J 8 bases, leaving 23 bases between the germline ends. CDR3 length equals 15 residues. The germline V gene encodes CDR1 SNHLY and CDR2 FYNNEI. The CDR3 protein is CASTYTEGTIGGYTF. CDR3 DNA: TGTGCCAGCACCTACACGGAAGGGACTATCGGGGGCTACACCTTC.

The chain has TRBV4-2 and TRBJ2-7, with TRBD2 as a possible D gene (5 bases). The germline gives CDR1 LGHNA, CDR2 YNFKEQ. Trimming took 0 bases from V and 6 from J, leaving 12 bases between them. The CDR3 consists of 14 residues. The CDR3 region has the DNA TGTGCCAGCAGCCAAGAACCCGGAGGCTTCGAGCAGTACTTC. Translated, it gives CASSQEPGGFEQYF.

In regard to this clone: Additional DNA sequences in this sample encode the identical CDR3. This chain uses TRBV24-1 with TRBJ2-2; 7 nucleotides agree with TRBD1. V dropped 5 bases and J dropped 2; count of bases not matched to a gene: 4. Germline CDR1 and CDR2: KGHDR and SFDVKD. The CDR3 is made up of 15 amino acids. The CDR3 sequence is CATSGRTGNTGELFF. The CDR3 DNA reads TGTGCCACCAGTGGGAGGACAGGAAACACCGGGGAGCTGTTTTTT.

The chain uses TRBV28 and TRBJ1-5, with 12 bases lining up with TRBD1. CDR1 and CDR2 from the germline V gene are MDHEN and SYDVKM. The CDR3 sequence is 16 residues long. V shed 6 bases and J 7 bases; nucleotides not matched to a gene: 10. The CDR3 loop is CASRLGTGGAGQPQHF. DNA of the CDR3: TGTGCCAGCAGACTGGGGACAGGGGGCGCGGGGCAGCCCCAGCATTTT.

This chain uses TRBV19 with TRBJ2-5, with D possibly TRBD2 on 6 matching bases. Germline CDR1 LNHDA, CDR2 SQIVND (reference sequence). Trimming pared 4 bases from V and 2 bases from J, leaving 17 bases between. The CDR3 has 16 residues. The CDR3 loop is CASSSGGVGTQETQYF. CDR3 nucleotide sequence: TGTGCCAGTAGTAGTGGAGGGGTCGGCACTCAAGAGACCCAGTACTTC.

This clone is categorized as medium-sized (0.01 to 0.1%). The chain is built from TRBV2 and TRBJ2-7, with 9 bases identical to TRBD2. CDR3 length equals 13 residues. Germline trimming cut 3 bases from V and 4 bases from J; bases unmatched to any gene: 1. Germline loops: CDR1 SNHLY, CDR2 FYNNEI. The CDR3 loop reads CASSEREGYEQYF. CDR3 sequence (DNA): TGTGCCAGCAGTGAGCGGGAGGGGTACGAGCAGTACTTC.

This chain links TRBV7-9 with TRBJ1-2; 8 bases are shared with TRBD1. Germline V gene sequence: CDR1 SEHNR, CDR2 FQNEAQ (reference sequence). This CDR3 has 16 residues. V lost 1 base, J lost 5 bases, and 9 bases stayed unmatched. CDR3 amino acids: CASSLDWTGSGYGYTF. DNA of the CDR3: TGTGCCAGCAGCTTAGATTGGACAGGGTCGGGGTATGGCTACACCTTC.

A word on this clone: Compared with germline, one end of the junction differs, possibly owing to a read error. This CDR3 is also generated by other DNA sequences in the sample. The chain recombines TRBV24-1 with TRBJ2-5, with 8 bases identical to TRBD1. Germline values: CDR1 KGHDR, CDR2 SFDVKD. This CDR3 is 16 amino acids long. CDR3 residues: CATSKTGQGGSETQYF. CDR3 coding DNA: TGCGCCACCAGCAAAACTGGACAGGGCGGCTCGGAGACCCAGTACTTC.

The DNA for the CDR3 is TGTGCCAGTAGTGAACTAAGGACTATGGGAAATTCACCCCTCCACTTT. Residues: CASSELRTMGNSPLHF. This rearrangement joins TRBV19 to TRBJ1-6; D is unclear. The CDR3 spans 16 residues. Looked up from germline, CDR1 is LNHDA and CDR2 is SQIVND (reference sequence). The V end lost 5 bases, the J end lost 7 bases, and 18 bases lay between the germline ends. The full variable domain, rest sourced from reference TRBV19 and TRBJ1-6, is DGGITQSPKYLFRKEGQNVTLSCEQNLNHDAMYWYRQDPGQGLRLIYYSQIVNDFQKGDIAEGYSVSREKKESFPLTVTSAQKNPTAFYLCASSELRTMGNSPLHFGNGTRLTVT.

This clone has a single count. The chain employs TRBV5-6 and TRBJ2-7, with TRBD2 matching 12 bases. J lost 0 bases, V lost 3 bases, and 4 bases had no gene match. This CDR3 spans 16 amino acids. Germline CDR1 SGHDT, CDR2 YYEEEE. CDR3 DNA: TGTGCCAGCAGCTGGCTGACTAGCGGGAGCTCCTACGAGCAGTACTTC. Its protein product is CASSWLTSGSSYEQYF.

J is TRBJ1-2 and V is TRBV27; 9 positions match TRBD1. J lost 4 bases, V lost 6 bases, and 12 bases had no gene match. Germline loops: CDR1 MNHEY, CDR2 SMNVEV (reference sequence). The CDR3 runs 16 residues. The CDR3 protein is CASRRGQGSPTYGYTF. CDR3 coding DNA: TGTGCCAGCAGACGCGGACAGGGGTCACCGACCTATGGCTACACCTTC.

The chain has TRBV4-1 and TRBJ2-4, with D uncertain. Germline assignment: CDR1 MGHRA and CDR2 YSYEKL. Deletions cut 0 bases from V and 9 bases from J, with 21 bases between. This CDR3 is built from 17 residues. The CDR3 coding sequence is TGCGCCAGCAGCCAAGACGAACAGTCTAACCCAGCCCGCATTCAGTACTTC. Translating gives CASSQDEQSNPARIQYF.

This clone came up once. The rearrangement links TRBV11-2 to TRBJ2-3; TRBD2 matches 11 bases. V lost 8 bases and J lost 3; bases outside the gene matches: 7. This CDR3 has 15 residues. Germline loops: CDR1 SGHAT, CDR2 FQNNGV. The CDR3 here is CASGILAGVTDTQYF. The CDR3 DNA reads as TGTGCCAGCGGCATACTAGCGGGGGTAACAGATACGCAGTATTTT. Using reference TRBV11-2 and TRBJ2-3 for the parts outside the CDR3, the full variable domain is EAGVAQSPRYKIIEKRQSVAFWCNPISGHATLYWYQQILGQGPKLLIQFQNNGVVDDSQLPKDRFSAERLKGVDSTLKIQPAKLEDSAVYLCASGILAGVTDTQYFGPGTRLTVL.

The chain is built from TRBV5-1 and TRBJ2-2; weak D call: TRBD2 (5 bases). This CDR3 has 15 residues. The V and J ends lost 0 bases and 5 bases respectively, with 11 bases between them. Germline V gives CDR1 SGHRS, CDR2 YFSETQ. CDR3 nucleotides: TGCGCCAGCAGCTTGGTGTCTAGCTCGACCGGGGAGCTGTTTTTT. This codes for CASSLVSSSTGELFF.

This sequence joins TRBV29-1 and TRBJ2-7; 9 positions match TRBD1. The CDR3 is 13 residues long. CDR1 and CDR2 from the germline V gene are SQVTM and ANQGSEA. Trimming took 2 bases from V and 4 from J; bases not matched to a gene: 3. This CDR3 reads CSVETGGLYEQYF. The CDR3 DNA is TGCAGCGTTGAAACAGGGGGCTTGTACGAGCAGTACTTC.